This T cell receptor beta chain came from a study of blood T cells in healthy people across ages. This clonotype was seen a few times. Its antigen is currently unknown. Study-wide results and limits: Naive T cell percentage showed a strong correlation with TCR beta diversity. Among long-lived donors, naive CD4+ cells were more numerous and diversity higher than in aged donors.

CDR1 SGHRS and CDR2 YFSETQ come from the germline V gene. V was trimmed by 4 bases and J by 7 bases, leaving 12 bases between them. The CDR3 has 12 residues. A J-beta primer mix and a sample-barcoded 5' primer were used in a second PCR of about 6 to 12 cycles. Each of the cDNA molecules was tagged by a template-switch adaptor with 12 random nucleotides. Sequencing recovered at least 2.5 million CDR3-containing paired-end reads from each sample. TCRdb independently ran MiXCR on the 5' RACE reads; one entry per CDR3 protein. Among 600,000 to 650,000 distinct CDR3 sequences, about 53% were seen once, and the ten largest hold over 30%.

Source material: blood. This clonotype was sampled from a man in his 60s in good health. V and J are TRBV5-1 and TRBJ2-7; a weak D match, TRBD2 (5 bases). The DNA for the CDR3 is TGCGCCAGCAGCCAAGTCCCGGGGGAGCAGTACTTC. Amino acid sequence: CASSQVPGEQYF.